The present T cell receptor (beta chain) was sequenced within a study of blood T cell repertoires in COVID-19. Adults between roughly 18 and 89 years of age took part from 20 to 25 US areas. Cohorts were based on clinical histories the participants reported. The V and J ends lost 8 bases and 2 bases, in that order; junction bases with no gene match: 6. The CDR3 consists of 15 residues. CDR1 and CDR2 (germline): LNHDA, SQIVND (reference sequence). In the original workflow: It was from reference gene primer amplification that nucleated cell counts were estimated. Clones were read by immunoSEQ multiplex PCR, and TCRdb kept only the in-frame ones, dropping some. Clonal size and the V and J genes are those of that table, whereas D and trimming came from the DNA. Counted here are 250,000 to 300,000 clones, 65% to 90% occurring once; the ten biggest clones make up 15% to 19%.

The sample taken for sequencing was PBMCs or T cells enriched from blood (not recorded which). This receptor was taken from a man aged 18 to 29 who had recovered from COVID-19. The chain couples TRBV19 to TRBJ2-6; 7 bases match TRBD1. The CDR3 protein is CASRPGQPGANVLTF. The DNA for the CDR3 is TGTGCCAGTCGACCGGGACAGCCTGGGGCCAACGTCCTGACTTTC.